This paragraph covers one T cell receptor (beta chain) sequence. These data come from a study of PD-L1 blockade in urothelial cancer. Generated by immunoSEQ multiplex PCR, the TCRdb table keeps only in-frame clones and is missing some. The sample consists of 35,000 to 55,000 clones, 88% of them appearing once. This sample comprised PBMCs, obtained around atezolizumab (anti-PD-L1) treatment. The sequence was collected from a woman aged 55 to 70 with urothelial cancer.

The DNA for the CDR3 is TGTGCCAGCAGCAAGGATGACCCGGGACTAACCAATGAGCAGTTCTTC. Amino acids: CASSKDDPGLTNEQFF. The genes are TRBV21-1 and TRBJ2-1; the DNA was not used to check the table's D call, TRBD2. TRBV21-1 is classified as a pseudogene. The CDR3 totals 16 residues.